This is a list of T cell receptor beta chains from one sample in a study of molecular identifiers for immune sequencing clone quantification. TCRdb redid the calling of the PCR reads with MiXCR, one entry per CDR3 protein. The repertoire has 550,000 to 750,000 distinct CDR3 sequences, 15% to 20% of them found once; the top ten carry roughly 0.83%. Sequenced sample: naive CD8+ T cells from blood, with Jurkat cell RNA spiked in. These receptors were obtained from a human donor in good health. Some libraries in this study had Jurkat cell RNA spiked in. The CDR3 runs from the conserved cysteine through the conserved F or W. D genes are given only for firm matches. Not all rows give a size; the values are once, few, many and, for expanded clones, a class.

v_gene,abundance,j_gene,d_gene,CDR3nt,CDR3aa
TRBV29-1,many,TRBJ2-2,TRBD1,TGCAGCGTTCAAGGTGGGACAGGGAACACCGGGGAGCTGTTTTTT,CSVQGGTGNTGELFF
TRBV7-9,.,TRBJ1-4,.,TGTGCCAGCAGCTCGAAGGGAGGTAATGAAAAACTGTTTTTT,CASSSKGGNEKLFF
TRBV2,few,TRBJ2-7,.,TGTGCCAGCAGTGAAGACTTTCAGTTCGCCTACGAGCAGTACTTC,CASSEDFQFAYEQYF
TRBV28,many,TRBJ2-3,.,TGTGCCAGCAGTTTAGTAGCGGCAGACACAGATACGCAGTATTTT,CASSLVAADTDTQYF
TRBV10-2,many,TRBJ1-5,.,TGCGCCAGCAGTCCAGGACAGTGGAGTCAGCCCCAGCATTTT,CASSPGQWSQPQHF
TRBV7-9,many,TRBJ1-4,TRBD1,TGTGCCAGCAGCCCCTCATACGGGACAGCAAATGAAAAACTGTTTTTT,CASSPSYGTANEKLFF
TRBV4-1,.,TRBJ1-1,.,TGCGCCAGCAGCCAAGTTCTGGGGCTGATTGAGCGGCACACTGAAGCTCTCTTT,CASSQVLGLIERHTEALF
TRBV20-1,few,TRBJ2-3,TRBD1,TGCAGTGCTAGAGGGGGGACAGTGATGGGGGCAGATACGCAGTATTTT,CSARGGTVMGADTQYF
TRBV23-1,many,TRBJ2-7,.,TGCGCCAGCAGCCACTATAGGGCCCTCGTCTACGAGCAGTACTTC,CASSHYRALVYEQYF
TRBV19,many,TRBJ2-3,.,TGTGCCAGCAGCTTCGGCGGGGGCACAGATACGCAGTATTTT,CASSFGGGTDTQYF
TRBV29-1,many,TRBJ1-2,.,TGCAGCGTTAAGTCACAAGGCGGTCTTTATGGCTACACCTTC,CSVKSQGGLYGYTF
TRBV14,few,TRBJ1-2,.,TGTGCCAGCAGCCAAGTCGGCGTGAACTATGGCTACACCTTC,CASSQVGVNYGYTF